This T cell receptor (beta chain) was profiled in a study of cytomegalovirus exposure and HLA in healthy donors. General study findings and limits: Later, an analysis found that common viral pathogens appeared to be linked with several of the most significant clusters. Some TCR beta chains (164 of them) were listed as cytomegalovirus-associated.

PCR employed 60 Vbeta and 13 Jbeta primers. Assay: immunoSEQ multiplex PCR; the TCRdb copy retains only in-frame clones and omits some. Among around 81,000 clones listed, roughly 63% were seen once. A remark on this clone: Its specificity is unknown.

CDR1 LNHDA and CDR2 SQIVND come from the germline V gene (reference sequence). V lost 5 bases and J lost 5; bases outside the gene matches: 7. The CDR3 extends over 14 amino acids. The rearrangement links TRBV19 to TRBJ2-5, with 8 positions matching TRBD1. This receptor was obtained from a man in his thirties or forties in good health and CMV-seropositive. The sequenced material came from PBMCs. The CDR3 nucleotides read TGTGCCAGTAGTGGTACTGGACAGGGTGAGACCCAGTACTTC. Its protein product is CASSGTGQGETQYF.